Listed here are 24 T cell receptor beta chains from one sample, sequenced in a study of blood T cells in healthy people across ages. For the second PCR, which ran for roughly 7 to 11 cycles, a sample-barcoded 5' primer and a J-beta primer mix were used. TCRdb analysed the 5' RACE reads with MiXCR anew, one entry per CDR3 protein. The sample has approximately 1.5 million distinct CDR3 sequences; around 40% are singletons. The sample taken for sequencing was blood. Receptor source: a woman between 18 and 29 years old in good health.

The V gene is TRBV7-2, the J gene TRBJ1-5; no firm D call. The V end was cut by 5 bases, the J end by 7 bases, with 12 bases between. The length of the CDR3 is 13 residues. Per germline, CDR1 SGHTA and CDR2 FQGNSA. This chain's CDR3 is CASSQTYSQPQHF. CDR3 DNA: TGTGCCAGCAGCCAGACTTACTCCCAGCCCCAGCATTTT.

The chain couples TRBV20-1 to TRBJ1-2; D possibly corresponds to TRBD1 (5 bases). V lost 5 bases and J 3 bases, leaving 19 bases between the germline ends. Germline V gene data show CDR1 as DFQATT and CDR2 as SNEGSKA (reference sequence). CDR3 size: 15 residues. In DNA, the CDR3 is TGCAGTGCTGAGCCGAGTTTTGGGGACGACTATGGCTACACCTTC. This gives the protein CSAEPSFGDDYGYTF.

This clonotype was seen only a few times. V and J are TRBV7-2 and TRBJ1-2, with 8 positions matching TRBD1. The CDR3 consists of 13 residues. With 4 bases clipped from V and 8 bases from J, the junction kept 6 bases outside the gene matches. Germline V CDR1 and CDR2: SGHTA, FQGNSA. Here the CDR3 DNA reads TGTGCCAGCAGCTCGAACAGGGGGGACGGCTACACCTTC. It translates to CASSSNRGDGYTF.

The CDR3 is CASSVVAGGSEAFF. The CDR3 nucleotides are TGTGCCAGCAGCGTAGTCGCAGGGGGCTCTGAAGCTTTCTTT. The rearrangement uses TRBV9 and TRBJ1-1; 8 bases fit TRBD1. Germline trimming cut 0 bases from V and 6 bases from J; bases unmatched to any gene: 4. Germline CDR1 is SGDLS and CDR2 is YYNGEE. There are 14 residues in the CDR3. Drawing the rest from reference TRBV9 and TRBJ1-1, the complete variable domain is DSGVTQTPKHLITATGQRVTLRCSPRSGDLSVYWYQQSLDQGLQFLIQYYNGEERAKGNILERFSAQQFPDLHSELNLSSLELGDSALYFCASSVVAGGSEAFFGQGTRLTVV.

This clonotype was observed at least ten times. The genes are TRBV29-1 and TRBJ1-2; D call uncertain. Between the trimmed V and J ends, which lost 6 bases and 3 bases, there was a span of 14 bases. This CDR3 spans 13 amino acids. Per the germline V gene, CDR1 is SQVTM and CDR2 is ANQGSEA. The CDR3 nucleotides are TGCAGCGTCGTCCGAGGGCAGGACTATGGCTACACCTTC. This gives the protein CSVVRGQDYGYTF.

The chain is built from TRBV20-1 and TRBJ2-7, with TRBD2 identical over 8 bases. V lost 0 bases to trimming and J lost 7 bases; unmatched junction nucleotides: 14. This CDR3 contains 16 residues. Germline-derived CDR1 and CDR2 are DFQATT and SNEGSKA (reference sequence). CDR3: CSARDKLADRHNEQYF. The CDR3 nucleotides read TGCAGTGCTAGAGATAAACTAGCGGACCGACACAATGAGCAGTACTTC.

The chain carries TRBV28 and TRBJ1-1, with 10 bases identical to TRBD1. CDR3 size: 15 residues. Unmatched junction bases numbered 13, after V lost 5 bases and J lost 10 bases. Germline CDR1 MDHEN, CDR2 SYDVKM. The CDR3 protein is CASSLGGDRGRVAFF. The CDR3 DNA reads as TGTGCCAGCAGTCTTGGGGGAGACAGGGGGCGCGTAGCTTTCTTT. Full variable domain (remainder filled in from reference TRBV28 and TRBJ1-1): DVKVTQSSRYLVKRTGEKVFLECVQDMDHENMFWYRQDPGLGLRLIYFSYDVKMKEKGDIPEGYSVSREKKERFSLILESASTNQTSMYLCASSLGGDRGRVAFFGQGTRLTVV.

The chain uses TRBV6-2 or TRBV6-3 and TRBJ2-1; D unresolved. This CDR3 contains 12 residues. Trimming cost V 7 bases and J 5 bases, with 9 bases left between them. CDR1 is MNHEY and CDR2 is SVGEGT in the germline V gene. The DNA of the CDR3 is TGTGCCAGCACAAACCCCCACAATGAGCAGTTCTTC. Translation: CASTNPHNEQFF.

The rearrangement uses TRBV6-6 and TRBJ2-4; D may be TRBD1 or TRBD2 (5 bases each). The closer fit of TRBJ2-7 to the DNA end suggests the J call may be wrong. The CDR3 runs to 17 residues. Germline V lookup: CDR1 MNHNY, CDR2 SVGAGI (reference sequence). The CDR3 spells CASSRFIGGTASDEQYF. As DNA, the CDR3 is TGTGCCAGCAGTCGGTTTATCGGTGGGACGGCATCCGACGAGCAGTACTTC.

The chain recombines TRBV29-1 with TRBJ2-1; 9 nucleotides match TRBD1. The germline CDR1 and CDR2 sequences are SQVTM and ANQGSEA. This CDR3 spans 16 amino acids. V gave up 2 bases and J gave up 4 bases; unmatched junction bases: 9. The CDR3, as DNA: TGCAGCGTTGAACAGCCGGGACAGGGTTCGTACAATGAGCAGTTCTTC. This encodes CSVEQPGQGSYNEQFF.

V gene TRBV29-1 combines with J gene TRBJ1-4, with unresolved D. Trimming left V 2 bases short and J 7 bases short, with 11 bases between. Germline V lookup: CDR1 SQVTM, CDR2 ANQGSEA. The CDR3 loop spans 13 amino acids. The CDR3 protein is CSVELGRSEKLFF. The CDR3 bases are TGCAGCGTTGAACTAGGGAGGTCTGAAAAACTGTTTTTT.

The gene calls are TRBV13 and TRBJ2-3; D perhaps matches TRBD2 (6 bases). V lost 2 bases, J lost 0 bases, and 12 bases lay in between. The CDR3 spans 16 residues. Germline lookup yields CDR1 PRHDT and CDR2 FYEKMQ (reference sequence). The CDR3 region is CASSLWASVSTDTQYF. Written as DNA, the CDR3 is TGTGCCAGCAGCTTATGGGCTAGCGTTAGCACAGATACGCAGTATTTT.

The chain employs TRBV6-5 and TRBJ2-7; 9 positions match TRBD2. The CDR3 sequence is 15 residues long. V was clipped by 6 bases and J by 2 bases; unmatched bases: 8. Germline CDR1 reads MNHEY; CDR2 reads SVGAGI. In DNA form, the CDR3 reads TGTGCCAGCAGCATGGTAGCGGGAGCCCCCTACGAGCAGTACTTC. This gives the protein CASSMVAGAPYEQYF.

J is TRBJ2-1 and V is TRBV9; 8 nucleotides match TRBD1. The CDR3 loop spans 16 amino acids. V gave up 3 bases and J gave up 7 bases; unmatched junction bases: 12. CDR1 is SGDLS, CDR2 YYNGEE, per germline. The CDR3 is CASSAQPRTGRNEQFF. The CDR3 region has the DNA TGTGCCAGCAGCGCCCAACCTAGGACAGGGCGAAATGAGCAGTTCTTC.

The rearrangement uses TRBV7-2 and TRBJ1-5; 10 bases fit TRBD1. The CDR3 extends over 15 amino acids. The germline V gene encodes CDR1 SGHTA and CDR2 FQGNSA. V lost 2 bases, J lost 6 bases, and 4 bases stayed unmatched. The CDR3 sequence is CASSLTTGGGQPQHF. The CDR3 bases are TGTGCCAGCAGCTTAACGACAGGGGGCGGTCAGCCCCAGCATTTT.

This clonotype has just a few counts. This chain links TRBV20-1 with TRBJ2-7; D is unresolved. The CDR3 contains 14 residues. CDR1 is DFQATT and CDR2 is SNEGSKA in the germline V gene (reference sequence). Trimming stripped 3 bases from V and 5 bases from J, with 17 bases between. The chain's CDR3 is CSARRPASWDEQYF. The CDR3 region has the DNA TGCAGTGCTAGGCGTCCGGCCAGCTGGGACGAGCAGTACTTC.

The gene calls are TRBV3-1 and TRBJ2-5, with 9 nucleotides matching TRBD2. CDR1 is LGHDT and CDR2 is YNNKEL in the germline V gene (reference sequence). J gave up 2 bases and V 6 bases, and 4 bases lay outside the gene matches. The CDR3 covers 14 residues. CDR3 in amino acids: CASRKREEQETQYF. The CDR3 DNA sequence: TGTGCCAGCAGAAAGCGGGAGGAACAAGAGACCCAGTACTTC.

The V call is TRBV12-3 or TRBV12-4, the J call TRBJ1-2; 7 bases are a match to TRBD1. The length of the CDR3 is 17 residues. V shed 6 bases and J 4 bases; nucleotides not matched to a gene: 17. The DNA of the CDR3 is TGTGCCAGCAGCCTTACCAGGACAGGACCTACGGGCTATGGCTACACCTTC. Translated: CASSLTRTGPTGYGYTF.

The gene calls are TRBV5-1 and TRBJ2-1; TRBD2 matches at 8 bases. Germline CDR1 SGHRS, CDR2 YFSETQ. This CDR3 contains 16 residues. V dropped 0 bases and J dropped 6; count of bases not matched to a gene: 8. The DNA for the CDR3 is TGCGCCAGCAGCTTGGGTCAGCGGGAGACCACCAATGAGCAGTTCTTC. Translating it yields CASSLGQRETTNEQFF.

The rearrangement uses TRBV7-2 and TRBJ2-5; weak D call: TRBD1 (6 bases). The J call may be in error: the DNA end matches TRBJ2-7 better. CDR3 size: 14 residues. Germline CDR1 SGHTA, CDR2 FQGNSA. The CDR3, as DNA: TGTGCCAGCAGCTCAGGGGTCGGGCCCTACGAGCAGTACTTC. Translated, it gives CASSSGVGPYEQYF.

In the case of this clonotype: A read error may produce the germline difference seen at one junction end. This chain connects TRBV11-2 to TRBJ2-2; TRBD1 is a possible D gene (6 bases). Germline CDR1 and CDR2: SGHAT and FQNNGV. The CDR3 is 15 amino acids. The CDR3: CASSWTVPNTGELFF. The CDR3 region has the DNA TGTGCCAGCAGCTGGACAGTTCCGAACACCGGGGAACTGTTTTTT.

The chain couples TRBV5-1 to TRBJ1-1; perhaps TRBD1 as D (5 bases). Germline CDR1 and CDR2: SGHRS and YFSETQ. The V end lost 0 bases, the J end lost 0 bases, and 12 bases lay between the germline ends. The CDR3 sequence is 16 residues long. CDR3 coding DNA: TGCGCCAGCAGCTTGGCGGCAGGGATTATGAACACTGAAGCTTTCTTT. It specifies CASSLAAGIMNTEAFF.

The rearrangement uses TRBV18 and TRBJ1-2, with D uncertain. The ends were cut back, 6 bases at V and 2 bases at J, with 13 bases in the middle. This CDR3 has 14 residues. Germline CDR1 is KGHSH and CDR2 is LQKENI. CDR3 sequence reads: CASSQGLENYGYTF. The CDR3 DNA reads as TGTGCCAGCTCCCAAGGGTTGGAAAACTATGGCTACACCTTC.

This clonotype was picked up a small number of times. This chain's CDR3 is CASSQGTVATQYF. The CDR3 region has the DNA TGTGCCAGCAGCCAGGGGACCGTGGCTACGCAGTATTTT. V is TRBV14 and J is TRBJ2-3; D may be TRBD1 or TRBD2 (5 bases each). CDR1 is SGHDN, CDR2 FVKESK, per germline. The CDR3 consists of 13 residues. Between the trimmed V and J ends, which lost 3 bases and 8 bases, there was a span of 12 bases.